This T cell receptor beta chain was identified during a study of control samples from healthy donors and cancer patients. Method: immunoSEQ multiplex PCR; TCRdb's copy keeps in-frame clones and lacks some. This table has 150,000 to 200,000 clones, 91% appearing once. The CDR3 has 13 residues. The ends were cut back, 6 bases at V and 6 bases at J, with 14 bases in the middle. CDR1 SNHLY and CDR2 FYNNEI come from the germline V gene. This TCR was sampled from a woman aged 30 to 39 in good health. The sequenced material came from blood. The rearrangement uses TRBV2 and TRBJ1-1, with D possibly being TRBD1 (6 bases). The DNA for the CDR3 is TGTGCCAGCAGACCCGACAGGACGGCTGAAGCTTTCTTT. This sequence encodes CASRPDRTAEAFF.